This TCR beta chain was retrieved from a study of blood T cell repertoires in COVID-19. Across the study: Donors in the United States, Italy and Spain gave samples during acute or convalescent COVID-19. The cDNA or gDNA used as material had been derived from T cells, B-cell-depleted T cells, or PBMCs.

Trimming took 3 bases from V and 2 from J, leaving 5 bases between them. The CDR3 loop spans 13 amino acids. CDR1 and CDR2 (germline): KGHDR, SFDVKD. Enrolment of Seattle patients took place during active infection, and they were followed longitudinally. Source study methods: By means of reference gene primer amplification, nucleated cell counts were estimated. The method was immunoSEQ multiplex PCR; TCRdb's version includes in-frame clones alone and lacks a portion of them. From that table come the V and J calls and clone size; the DNA was used to work out D and trimming. The table includes around 160,000 clones, over 85% detected once.

Sequences were obtained from peripheral blood. This receptor was taken from a woman aged 55-69 years with COVID-19, enrolled during active disease. The chain is built from TRBV24-1 and TRBJ2-3; the D is unclear. CDR3 sequence: CATSDGVTDTQYF. In DNA form, the CDR3 reads TGTGCCACCAGTGATGGAGTCACAGATACGCAGTATTTT.